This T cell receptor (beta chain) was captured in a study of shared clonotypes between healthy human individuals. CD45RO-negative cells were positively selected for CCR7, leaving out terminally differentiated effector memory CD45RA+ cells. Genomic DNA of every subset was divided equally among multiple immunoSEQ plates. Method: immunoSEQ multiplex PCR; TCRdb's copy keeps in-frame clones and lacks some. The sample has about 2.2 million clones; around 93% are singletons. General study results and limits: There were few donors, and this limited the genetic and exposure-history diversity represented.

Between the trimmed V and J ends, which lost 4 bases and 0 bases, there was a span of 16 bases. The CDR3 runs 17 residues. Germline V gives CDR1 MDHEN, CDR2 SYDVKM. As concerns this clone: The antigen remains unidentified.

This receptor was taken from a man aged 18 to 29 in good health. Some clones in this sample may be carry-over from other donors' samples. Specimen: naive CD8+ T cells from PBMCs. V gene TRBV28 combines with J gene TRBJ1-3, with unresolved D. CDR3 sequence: CASSSLRLPSSGNTIYF. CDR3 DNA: TGTGCCAGCAGTTCCCTCAGGCTCCCGTCCTCTGGAAACACCATATATTTT.